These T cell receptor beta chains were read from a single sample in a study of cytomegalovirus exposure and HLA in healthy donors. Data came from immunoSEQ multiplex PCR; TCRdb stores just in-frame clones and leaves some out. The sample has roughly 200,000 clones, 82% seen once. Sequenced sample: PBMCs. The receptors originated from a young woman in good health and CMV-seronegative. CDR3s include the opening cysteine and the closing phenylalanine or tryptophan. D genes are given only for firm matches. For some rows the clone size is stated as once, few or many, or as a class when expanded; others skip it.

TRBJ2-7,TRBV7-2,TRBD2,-,CASSQGLAGGYEQYF,TGTGCCAGCAGCCAGGGACTAGCGGGAGGGTACGAGCAGTACTTC
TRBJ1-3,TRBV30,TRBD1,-,CAWSVDRFGQGRNTIYF,TGTGCCTGGAGCGTCGACCGATTCGGACAGGGGAGAAACACCATATATTTT
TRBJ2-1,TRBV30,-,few,CAWSVFSGDEQFF,TGTGCCTGGAGTGTGTTCTCCGGAGATGAGCAGTTCTTC
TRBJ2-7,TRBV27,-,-,CASSFFGTRSYEQYF,TGTGCCAGCAGTTTTTTCGGGACTCGCTCCTACGAGCAGTACTTC
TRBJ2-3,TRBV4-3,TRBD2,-,CASSQDWISGRAQVYTQYF,TGCGCCAGCAGCCAAGATTGGATTAGCGGGAGGGCCCAGGTTTACACGCAGTATTTT
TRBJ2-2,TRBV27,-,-,CASSLDRLANTGELFF,TGTGCCAGCAGTTTAGACAGGCTCGCGAACACCGGGGAGCTGTTTTTT
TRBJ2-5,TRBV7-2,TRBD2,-,CASSYMLAGVEETQYF,TGTGCCAGCAGCTATATGCTAGCGGGAGTAGAGGAGACCCAGTACTTC
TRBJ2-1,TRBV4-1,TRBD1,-,CASRLNTGQGIETPYNEQFF,TGCGCCAGCAGACTCAATACAGGACAGGGAATAGAGACCCCCTACAATGAGCAGTTCTTC
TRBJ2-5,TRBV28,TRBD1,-,CASSLFPRQGAGEQYF,TGTGCCAGCAGTTTATTCCCCCGACAGGGGGCGGGTGAGCAGTACTTC
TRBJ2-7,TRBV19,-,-,CASSIGRGHYEQYF,TGTGCCAGTAGTATAGGCCGGGGACACTACGAGCAGTACTTC
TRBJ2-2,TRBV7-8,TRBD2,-,CASSLFQDVVAGGKFGAGELFF,TGTGCCAGCAGCTTATTCCAGGATGTGGTAGCGGGAGGAAAATTCGGTGCCGGGGAGCTGTTTTTT
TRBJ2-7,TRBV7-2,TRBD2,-,CASSPPPTSGLIYEQYF,TGTGCCAGCAGCCCCCCCCCGACTAGCGGCCTTATTTACGAGCAGTACTTC
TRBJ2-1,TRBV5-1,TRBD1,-,CASSVGQGAVEQFF,TGCGCCAGCAGCGTCGGACAGGGGGCGGTTGAGCAGTTCTTC
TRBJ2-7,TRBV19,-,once,CASSRTPYEQYF,TGTGCCAGTAGTAGGACACCTTACGAGCAGTACTTC
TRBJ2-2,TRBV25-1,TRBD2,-,CASSPIGLAGTGELFF,TGTGCCAGCTCCCCCATCGGACTAGCGGGCACCGGGGAGCTGTTTTTT
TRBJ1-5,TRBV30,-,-,CAWSVPPGSRPQHF,TGTGCCTGGAGTGTCCCCCCAGGAAGCAGGCCCCAGCATTTT
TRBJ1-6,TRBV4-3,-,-,CASSRRNSPLHF,TGCGCCAGCAGCCGGAGGAATTCACCCCTCCACTTT
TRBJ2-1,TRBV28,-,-,CASREQSHNEQFF,TGTGCCAGCAGGGAGCAGAGTCACAATGAGCAGTTCTTC
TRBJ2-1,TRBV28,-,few,CASSSRDIPGDEQFF,TGTGCCAGCAGTTCCCGGGACATCCCAGGAGATGAGCAGTTCTTC
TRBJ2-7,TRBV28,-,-,CASSSPAARYYEQYF,TGTGCCAGCAGTTCCCCCGCAGCCCGGTACTACGAGCAGTACTTC
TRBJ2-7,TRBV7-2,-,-,CASSLVTGTYEQYF,TGTGCCAGCAGCTTAGTCACAGGCACCTACGAGCAGTACTTC
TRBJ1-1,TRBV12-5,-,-,CASGLERIMNTEAFF,TGTGCTAGTGGTTTGGAGCGCATCATGAACACTGAAGCTTTCTTT
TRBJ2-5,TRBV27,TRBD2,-,CASSGGTIWRGQETQYF,TGTGCCAGCAGTGGCGGGACTATCTGGCGGGGCCAAGAGACCCAGTACTTC
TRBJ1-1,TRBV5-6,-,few,CASSLVATSNTEAFF,TGTGCCAGCAGCTTGGTGGCCACCTCGAACACTGAAGCTTTCTTT
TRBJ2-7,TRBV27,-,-,CASKGTGISREQYF,TGTGCCAGCAAGGGCACAGGGATCTCGCGGGAGCAGTACTTC
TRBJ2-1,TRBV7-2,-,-,CASTNLATVRDEQFF,TGTGCCAGCACCAACCTCGCGACTGTCCGCGATGAGCAGTTCTTC
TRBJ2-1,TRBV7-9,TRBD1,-,CSSSPVAGGPYNEQFF,TGTTCCAGCAGCCCCGTTGCAGGGGGTCCCTACAATGAGCAGTTCTTC
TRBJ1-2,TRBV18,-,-,CASSPDGANYGYTF,TGTGCCAGCTCACCCGACGGAGCCAATTATGGCTACACCTTC
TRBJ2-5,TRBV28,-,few,CASSFQGGRRETQYF,TGTGCCAGCAGTTTCCAGGGTGGGAGGCGAGAGACCCAGTACTTC
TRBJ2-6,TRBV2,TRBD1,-,CASSVTGTEYSGANVLTF,TGCGCCAGCAGTGTAACCGGGACAGAATACTCTGGGGCCAACGTCCTGACTTTC
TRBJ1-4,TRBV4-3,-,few,CASSQGQLNEKLFF,TGCGCCAGCAGCCAAGGACAGCTTAATGAAAAACTGTTTTTT
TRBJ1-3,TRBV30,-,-,CAWSLTRSGNTIYF,TGTGCCTGGAGTCTGACAAGATCTGGAAACACCATATATTTT
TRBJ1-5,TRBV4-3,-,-,CASSQEAGGGRQPQHF,TGCGCCAGCAGCCAAGAAGCCGGGGGGGGGCGTCAGCCCCAGCATTTT
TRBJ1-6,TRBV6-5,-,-,CASSYLSPYNSPLHF,TGTGCCAGCAGTTACCTTTCTCCTTATAATTCACCCCTCCACTTT
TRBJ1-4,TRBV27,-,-,CASRTKTTGRANEKLFF,TGTGCCAGCAGAACGAAGACTACAGGGAGGGCTAATGAAAAACTGTTTTTT
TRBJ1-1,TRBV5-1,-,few,CASRPGHVNTEAFF,TGCGCCAGCAGGCCGGGACACGTGAACACTGAAGCTTTCTTT
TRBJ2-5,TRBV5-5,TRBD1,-,CASSLVSGTGETQYF,TGTGCCAGCAGCTTGGTTTCTGGGACAGGGGAGACCCAGTACTTC
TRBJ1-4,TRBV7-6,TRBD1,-,CASSSTGGRYEKLFF,TGTGCCAGCAGCTCCACAGGGGGTCGTTATGAAAAACTGTTTTTT
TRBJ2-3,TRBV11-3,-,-,CASSSGRGTQYF,TGTGCCAGCAGCTCGGGGAGGGGGACGCAGTATTTT
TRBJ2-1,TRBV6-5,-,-,CASSYYAASSYNEQFF,TGTGCCAGCAGTTACTACGCAGCGAGCTCCTACAATGAGCAGTTCTTC
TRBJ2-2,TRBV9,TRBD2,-,CASSVGLVPITGELFF,TGTGCCAGCAGCGTGGGACTAGTCCCCATCACCGGGGAGCTGTTTTTT
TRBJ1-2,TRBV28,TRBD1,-,CASSFTGGVNGYTF,TGTGCCAGCAGTTTTACAGGGGGCGTAAATGGCTACACCTTC
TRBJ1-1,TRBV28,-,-,CASTDTEAFF,TGTGCCAGCACTGACACTGAAGCTTTCTTT
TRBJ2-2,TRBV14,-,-,CASSHLQANTGELFF,TGTGCCAGCAGCCACCTACAGGCGAACACCGGGGAGCTGTTTTTT
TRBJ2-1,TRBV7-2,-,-,CASSLGRGTSHNEQFF,TGTGCCAGCAGCTTAGGTCGCGGGACCTCCCACAATGAGCAGTTCTTC
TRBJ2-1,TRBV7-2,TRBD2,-,CASSRGTSGRYNEQFF,TGTGCCAGCAGCCGGGGGACTAGCGGTAGATACAATGAGCAGTTCTTC
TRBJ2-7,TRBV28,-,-,CASSLNPSREQYF,TGTGCCAGCAGTTTAAATCCCTCCCGCGAGCAGTACTTC
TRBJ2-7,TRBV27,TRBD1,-,CASTPLTGVDEQYF,TGTGCCAGCACTCCTCTAACAGGGGTGGATGAGCAGTACTTC
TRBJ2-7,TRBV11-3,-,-,CASSPTRLSLEQYF,TGTGCCAGCAGTCCGACTAGGCTTTCGCTCGAGCAGTACTTC
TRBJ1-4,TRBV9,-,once,CASGRIATNEKLFF,TGTGCCAGCGGCAGGATCGCAACTAATGAAAAACTGTTTTTT
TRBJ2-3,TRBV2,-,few,CASSDPLSESTDTQYF,TGTGCCAGCAGTGACCCCCTTAGCGAGAGCACAGATACGCAGTATTTT
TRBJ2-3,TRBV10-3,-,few,CAISESSSLGVTDTQYF,TGTGCCATCAGTGAGTCTTCTTCGCTAGGAGTCACAGATACGCAGTATTTT
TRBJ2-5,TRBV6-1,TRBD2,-,CASSDRGRGYWGQETQYF,TGTGCCAGCAGTGATCGCGGGAGGGGGTATTGGGGCCAAGAGACCCAGTACTTC
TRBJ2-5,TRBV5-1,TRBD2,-,CASSAGGGLLQETQYF,TGCGCCAGCAGCGCGGGGGGAGGACTCCTTCAAGAGACCCAGTACTTC
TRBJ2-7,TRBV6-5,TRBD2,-,CASSSGGYEQYF,TGTGCCAGCTCTAGCGGGGGCTACGAGCAGTACTTC
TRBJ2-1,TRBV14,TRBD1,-,CASSQAPNFRDRGNNEQFF,TGTGCCAGCAGCCAAGCTCCTAACTTCCGGGACAGGGGTAACAATGAGCAGTTCTTC
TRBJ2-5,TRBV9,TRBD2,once,CASSAGVGGSMEETQYF,TGTGCCAGCAGCGCGGGTGTGGGCGGGAGCATGGAGGAGACCCAGTACTTC